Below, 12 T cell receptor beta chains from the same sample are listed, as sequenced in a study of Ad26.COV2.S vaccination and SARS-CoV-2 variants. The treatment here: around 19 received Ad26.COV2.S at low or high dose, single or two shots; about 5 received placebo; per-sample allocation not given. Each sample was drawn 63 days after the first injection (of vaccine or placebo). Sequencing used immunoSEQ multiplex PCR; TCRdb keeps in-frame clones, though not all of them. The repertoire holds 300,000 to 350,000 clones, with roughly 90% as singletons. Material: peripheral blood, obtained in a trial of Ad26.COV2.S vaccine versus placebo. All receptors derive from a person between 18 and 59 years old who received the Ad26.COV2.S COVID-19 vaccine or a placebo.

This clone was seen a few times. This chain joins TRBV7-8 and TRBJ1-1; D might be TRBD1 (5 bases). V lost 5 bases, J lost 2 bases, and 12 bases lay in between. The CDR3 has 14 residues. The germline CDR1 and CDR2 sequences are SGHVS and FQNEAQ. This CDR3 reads CASSHGAANTEAFF. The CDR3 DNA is TGTGCCAGCAGCCATGGGGCAGCAAACACTGAAGCTTTCTTT.

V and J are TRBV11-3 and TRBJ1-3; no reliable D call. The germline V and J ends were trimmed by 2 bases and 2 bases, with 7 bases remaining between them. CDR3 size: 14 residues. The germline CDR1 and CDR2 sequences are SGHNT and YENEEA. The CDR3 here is CASSLTTTGNTIYF. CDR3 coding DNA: TGTGCCAGCAGCTTAACTACCACTGGAAACACCATATATTTT. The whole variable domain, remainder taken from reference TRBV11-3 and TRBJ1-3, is EAGVVQSPRYKIIEKKQPVAFWCNPISGHNTLYWYLQNLGQGPELLIRYENEEAVDDSQLPKDRFSAERLKGVDSTLKIQPAELGDSAVYLCASSLTTTGNTIYFGEGSWLTVV.

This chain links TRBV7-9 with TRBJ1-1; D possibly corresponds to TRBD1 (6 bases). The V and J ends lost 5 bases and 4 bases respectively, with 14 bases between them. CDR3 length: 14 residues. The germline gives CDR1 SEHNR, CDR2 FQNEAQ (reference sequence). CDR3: CASSPIQGGTEAFF. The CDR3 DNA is TGTGCCAGCAGCCCCATTCAAGGGGGCACTGAAGCTTTCTTT.

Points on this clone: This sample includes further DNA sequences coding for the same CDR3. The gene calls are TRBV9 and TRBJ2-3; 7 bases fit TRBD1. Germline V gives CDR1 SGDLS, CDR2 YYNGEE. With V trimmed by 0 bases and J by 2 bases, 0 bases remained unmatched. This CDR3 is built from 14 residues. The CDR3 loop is CASSVEGATDTQYF. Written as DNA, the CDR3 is TGTGCCAGCAGCGTAGAGGGGGCCACAGATACGCAGTATTTT.

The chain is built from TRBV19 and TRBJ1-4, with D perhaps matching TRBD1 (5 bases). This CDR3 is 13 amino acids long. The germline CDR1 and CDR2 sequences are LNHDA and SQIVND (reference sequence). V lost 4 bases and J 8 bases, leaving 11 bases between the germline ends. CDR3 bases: TGTGCCAGTAGTAGACAGTCGGACGAAAAACTGTTTTTT. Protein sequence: CASSRQSDEKLFF.

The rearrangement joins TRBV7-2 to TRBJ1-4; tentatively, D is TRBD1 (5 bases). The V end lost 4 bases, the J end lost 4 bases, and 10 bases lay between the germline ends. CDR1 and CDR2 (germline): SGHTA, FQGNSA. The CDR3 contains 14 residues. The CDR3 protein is CASSSDRYNEKLFF. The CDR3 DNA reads TGTGCCAGCAGCTCTGACAGATATAATGAAAAACTGTTTTTT.

The DNA for the CDR3 is TGTGCCAGCAGTTTTAACGCAAACTATGGCTACACCTTC. It encodes CASSFNANYGYTF. The chain couples TRBV27 to TRBJ1-2; D not certain. The V gene's germline CDR1 is MNHEY and CDR2 SMNVEV (reference sequence). Trimming pared 3 bases from V and 2 bases from J, leaving 7 bases between. The CDR3 is 13 residues long.

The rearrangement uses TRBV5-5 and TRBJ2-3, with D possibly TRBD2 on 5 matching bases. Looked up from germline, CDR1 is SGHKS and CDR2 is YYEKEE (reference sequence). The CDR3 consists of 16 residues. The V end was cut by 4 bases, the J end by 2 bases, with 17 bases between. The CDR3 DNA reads TGTGCCAGCAGCCCCCGAGGGCCTTACCCCACAGATACGCAGTATTTT. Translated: CASSPRGPYPTDTQYF.

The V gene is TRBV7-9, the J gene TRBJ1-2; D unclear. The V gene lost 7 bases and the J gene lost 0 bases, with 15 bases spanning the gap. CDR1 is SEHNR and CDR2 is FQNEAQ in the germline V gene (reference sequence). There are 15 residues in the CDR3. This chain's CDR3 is CASTSMKGPNYGYTF. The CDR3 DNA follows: TGTGCCAGCACCTCAATGAAAGGGCCTAACTATGGCTACACCTTC.

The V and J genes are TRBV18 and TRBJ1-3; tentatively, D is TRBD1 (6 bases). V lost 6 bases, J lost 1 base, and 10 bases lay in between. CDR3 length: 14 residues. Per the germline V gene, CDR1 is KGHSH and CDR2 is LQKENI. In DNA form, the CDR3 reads TGTGCCAGCTCTTCACAGGGTTCTGGAAACACCATATATTTT. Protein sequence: CASSSQGSGNTIYF. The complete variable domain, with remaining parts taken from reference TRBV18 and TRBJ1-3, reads NAGVMQNPRHLVRRRGQEARLRCSPMKGHSHVYWYRQLPEEGLKFMVYLQKENIIDESGMPKERFSAEFPKEGPSILRIQQVVRGDSAAYFCASSSQGSGNTIYFGEGSWLTVV.

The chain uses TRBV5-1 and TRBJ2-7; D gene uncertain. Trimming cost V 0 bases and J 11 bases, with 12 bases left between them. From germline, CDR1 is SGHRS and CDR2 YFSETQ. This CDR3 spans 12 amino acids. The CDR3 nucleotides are TGCGCCAGCAGCTTGGTCCTAGAGGAGAAGTACTTC. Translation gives CASSLVLEEKYF.

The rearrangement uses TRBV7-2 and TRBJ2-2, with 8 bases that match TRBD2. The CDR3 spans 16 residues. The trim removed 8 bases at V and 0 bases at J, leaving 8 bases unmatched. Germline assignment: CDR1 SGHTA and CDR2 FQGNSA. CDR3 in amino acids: CASPLGGVSNTGELFF. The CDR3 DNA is TGTGCCAGCCCGCTCGGGGGGGTGTCGAACACCGGGGAGCTGTTTTTT.